This TCR beta chain was sequenced for a study of T-cell memory formation after mild COVID-19. Study-level findings and limits: Clones that contracted from day 15 to 85 had balanced CD4/CD8; later expanders were CD4+ biased. SARS-CoV-2 specificity of second-wave clones peaking day 37 was unconfirmed.

A 5'RACE reaction primed in the constant segment made cDNA libraries of TCR alpha and TCR beta, and these carried sample barcodes and UMIs. Each CDR3 protein gets one entry after TCRdb re-called the 5' RACE reads with MiXCR. The sample lists about 290,000 distinct CDR3 sequences, approximately 16% occurring once. This CDR3 spans 12 amino acids. With 5 bases removed from V and 5 bases from J, the gap between germline ends came to 9 bases. Germline values: CDR1 SGHVS, CDR2 FQNEAQ. On this clonotype: Its antigen is unidentified.

Sequenced material: PBMCs or a T cell subset sorted from them (not recorded which). The chain is built from TRBV7-8 and TRBJ1-2; TRBD1 is a possible D gene (5 bases). This clonotype was sampled from a man younger than 30 who had mild COVID-19 (a few samples of this study predate the infection). Cell type and time point are not known. CDR3 in DNA: TGTGCCAGCAGCGTGACAGAATATGGCTACACCTTC. It codes for CASSVTEYGYTF.